Included here is one T cell receptor (beta chain) sequence, with context. The CDR3 has 14 amino acids. V was cut by 3 bases and J by 0 bases, with 8 bases left in between. Germline lookup yields CDR1 KGHSH and CDR2 LQKENI. Methods used by the authors: Cell counts per sample came from amplifying reference gene primers. Assay: immunoSEQ multiplex PCR; the TCRdb copy retains only in-frame clones and omits some. The V and J calls and clone size are taken from that table; D and trimming were inferred from the DNA. The sample has 260,000 or so clones, roughly 80% seen once. This sample was included in a study of blood T cell repertoires in COVID-19. Study as a whole: COVID-19 samples from acute and convalescent phases originated in the United States, Italy and Spain.

The source is a woman aged 80 or older with COVID-19, enrolled during active disease. The sequenced sample consisted of peripheral blood. The chain carries TRBV18 and TRBJ1-1, with D possibly TRBD1 on 6 matching bases. The CDR3 loop is CASSPQGMNTEAFF. CDR3 nucleotide sequence: TGTGCCAGCTCACCTCAGGGGATGAACACTGAAGCTTTCTTT.